The following is a T cell receptor (beta chain) sequence with its context. Its antigen is not identified. Naive CD8 cells lacked CD45RO, underwent positive selection for CCR7 and left out terminally differentiated effector memory CD45RA+ cells. This sample was taken from a study of shared clonotypes between healthy human individuals. Across the study: Samples came from two female and a few male donors aged 18 to 49. CD4 naive cells filled three plates per donor, CD4 memory three, CD8 naive two and CD8 memory one. Overall study results and limits: Among donors, sharing of clonotypes was expected to be affected by sequencing depth. Shared clonotypes: 4.5% to 5% naive CD4, under 4% naive CD8, less than 2.5% memory CD4, 0.4% to 0.5% memory CD8.

Measured with immunoSEQ multiplex PCR; TCRdb has only the in-frame clones, and not every one. The data show over 2 million clones, over 85% seen once. The length of the CDR3 is 16 residues. With 6 bases clipped from V and 3 bases from J, the junction kept 10 bases outside the gene matches. From germline, CDR1 is LGHNA and CDR2 YSLEER. Source material: naive CD8+ T cells sorted from blood. The origin of this receptor is a man in his late teens or twenties in good health. The chain joins TRBV4-3 to TRBJ2-3; TRBD1 aligns across 9 bases. The CDR3 reads CASSPVWDRVTDTQYF. In nucleotides, the CDR3 is TGCGCCAGCAGTCCGGTCTGGGACAGGGTTACAGATACGCAGTATTTT.